Below are 3 T cell receptor beta chains sequenced from a single sample in a study of cytomegalovirus exposure and HLA in healthy donors. Primers: 60 Vbeta forward and 13 Jbeta reverse. Here immunoSEQ multiplex PCR was the method, and the copy in TCRdb shows in-frame clones only, minus some. The top ten clones hold about 6.8% of a sample with under 140,000 clones, more than 60% of them seen once. Sequenced material: PBMCs. Every receptor here comes from a man between 25 and 39 years old in good health and CMV-seropositive.

This chain uses TRBV21-1 with TRBJ2-3; the table's D call of TRBD1 was not tested on the DNA. TRBV21-1 is a known pseudogene. There are 16 residues in the CDR3. CDR3 sequence (DNA): TGTGCCAGCAGCAAAGTTGGGAGACAGGTCAAAGATACGCAGTATTTT. Residues: CASSKVGRQVKDTQYF.

This clone was recorded a few times. This chain joins TRBV7-9 and TRBJ2-5, with 14 bases fitting TRBD2. This CDR3 comprises 17 residues. Germline lookup yields CDR1 SEHNR and CDR2 FQNEAQ (reference sequence). Unmatched junction bases numbered 5, after V lost 5 bases and J lost 0 bases. The CDR3 DNA reads as TGTGCCAGCAGCCGGACTAGCGGGGGGCCCAACCAAGAGACCCAGTACTTC. Its translation: CASSRTSGGPNQETQYF.

J is TRBJ2-1 and V is TRBV7-9, with 12 nucleotides matching TRBD2. The CDR3 is 15 residues long. Trimming at V came to 5 bases and at J to 6 bases, leaving 5 bases not matched to a gene. Germline V CDR1 and CDR2: SEHNR, FQNEAQ (reference sequence). CDR3 DNA sequence: TGTGCCAGCAGCCCACGGACTAGCGGGGCCAATGAGCAGTTCTTC. Its protein product is CASSPRTSGANEQFF.